The 4 T cell receptor beta chains listed next were all sequenced from one sample in a study of blood T cell repertoires in COVID-19. Some clones are missing from TCRdb's copy, which holds only in-frame ones; the method was immunoSEQ multiplex PCR. The sample includes over 350,000 clones, roughly 90% of them seen just once. The sequenced material came from peripheral blood. The receptors were gathered from a woman aged 25-40 years with active or convalescent COVID-19.

The DNA of the CDR3 is TGCGCCAGCAGCTTGGTGGAACCCCCCGGGGAGTTCTTC. Translating gives CASSLVEPPGEFF. The gene calls are TRBV5-1 and TRBJ2-1, with D maybe TRBD2 (5 bases). The germline CDR1 and CDR2 sequences are SGHRS and YFSETQ. With 0 bases removed from V and 14 bases from J, the gap between germline ends came to 15 bases. There are 13 residues in the CDR3.

CDR3 nucleotides: TGTGCCAGCAGCCCCCCATACCGGACTAGCGGGAGGGAGGGTTACGAGCAGTACTTC. Its protein is CASSPPYRTSGREGYEQYF. J is TRBJ2-7 and V is TRBV7-2; TRBD2 aligns across 15 bases. This CDR3 comprises 19 residues. Germline V gene sequence: CDR1 SGHTA, CDR2 FQGNSA. The J segment lost 4 bases and the V segment lost 5 bases, leaving 15 bases of the junction unmatched.

This clone was observed once. The chain recombines TRBV7-9 with TRBJ2-7, with 9 nucleotides matching TRBD1. The length of the CDR3 is 15 residues. Germline CDR1 and CDR2: SEHNR and FQNEAQ (reference sequence). The V segment lost 5 bases and the J segment 4 bases; nucleotides outside the gene matches: 9. The CDR3 region is CASSEPGQGGYEQYF. As DNA, the CDR3 is TGTGCCAGCAGCGAACCGGGACAGGGAGGGTACGAGCAGTACTTC.

This sequence joins TRBV18 and TRBJ1-1; D uncertain. V was trimmed by 7 bases and J by 0 bases, leaving 18 bases between them. Germline V gives CDR1 KGHSH, CDR2 LQKENI. CDR3 length: 16 amino acids. This CDR3 is CASFEVAPLLNTEAFF. CDR3 bases: TGTGCCAGCTTTGAGGTCGCACCCCTCTTGAACACTGAAGCTTTCTTT.